The rows below give T cell receptor beta chains drawn from one sample of a study of shared clonotypes between healthy human individuals. Profiled with immunoSEQ multiplex PCR; TCRdb holds only in-frame clones, not every one. Seen here are approximately 2,300,000 clones, around 90% observed once, and the top ten hold 0.37%. The specimen sequenced was naive CD4+ T cells from PBMCs. The receptors shown here come from a man aged 18-30 years in good health. Some clones in this sample may be carry-over from other donors' samples. Each CDR3 is given with its conserved first and last residue. The D gene is left open where the match is weak. Clone size is stated in some rows and not others, as once, few, many or a class when expanded.

d_call	clone_size	v_call	j_call	cdr3_aa	cdr3_nt
TRBD2	NA	TRBV6-5	TRBJ2-1	CASSYRAGAEQFF	TGTGCCAGCAGTTATCGTGCGGGAGCTGAGCAGTTCTTC
TRBD2	NA	TRBV5-1	TRBJ2-7	CASSFGLAGGNYEQYF	TGCGCCAGCAGCTTCGGACTAGCGGGAGGAAACTACGAGCAGTACTTC
NA	NA	TRBV6-5	TRBJ1-1	CASSYSNLGNTEAFF	TGTGCCAGCAGTTACTCGAATCTGGGGAACACTGAAGCTTTCTTT
NA	NA	TRBV7-9	TRBJ2-1	CASSLRAQSSDEQFF	TGTGCCAGCAGCTTACGGGCGCAGTCTAGCGATGAGCAGTTCTTC
NA	NA	TRBV5-1	TRBJ1-1	CASSLVASLNTEAFF	TGCGCCAGCAGCTTGGTTGCCAGCTTGAACACTGAAGCTTTCTTT
NA	NA	TRBV2	TRBJ1-3	CASTAPEGTGNTIYF	TGTGCCAGCACAGCACCTGAGGGGACTGGAAACACCATATATTTT
NA	NA	TRBV11-1	TRBJ2-1	CASSFLGATGENEQFF	TGTGCCAGCAGCTTTTTGGGTGCGACAGGAGAGAATGAGCAGTTCTTC
NA	NA	TRBV6-5	TRBJ1-4	CASRTRFSEKLFF	TGTGCCAGCCGCACACGTTTCAGTGAAAAACTGTTTTTT
TRBD2	NA	TRBV7-2	TRBJ2-1	CASSKGLAYNEQFF	TGTGCCAGCAGCAAGGGACTAGCGTACAATGAGCAGTTCTTC
TRBD1	NA	TRBV27	TRBJ1-3	CASSLQGAPGNTIYF	TGTGCCAGCAGCCTACAGGGGGCGCCTGGAAACACCATATATTTT
NA	NA	TRBV20-1	TRBJ2-1	CSWRATNEQFF	TGCAGTTGGAGGGCTACCAATGAGCAGTTCTTC
TRBD2	NA	TRBV11-2	TRBJ2-2	CASGNPGTSGRFGGELFF	TGTGCCAGCGGCAATCCCGGGACTAGCGGGAGGTTCGGCGGGGAGCTGTTTTTT
TRBD2	NA	TRBV2	TRBJ2-7	CASSEGTSGKTYEQYF	TGTGCCAGCAGTGAGGGGACTAGCGGGAAGACCTACGAGCAGTACTTC
NA	NA	TRBV7-3	TRBJ2-7	CASSLRVAYPYEQYF	TGTGCCAGCAGCTTACGGGTTGCCTACCCTTACGAGCAGTACTTC
TRBD1	NA	TRBV11-2	TRBJ2-7	CASSRPRAGQGGSYEQYF	TGTGCCAGCAGCCGACCCAGGGCGGGACAGGGGGGCTCCTACGAGCAGTACTTC
NA	NA	TRBV10-3	TRBJ2-3	CAISGVGQGSTDTQYF	TGTGCCATCAGTGGGGTTGGGCAGGGCTCCACAGATACGCAGTATTTT
TRBD1	NA	TRBV5-1	TRBJ2-4	CASSLFGDRENIQYF	TGCGCCAGCAGCTTGTTTGGGGACAGGGAAAACATTCAGTACTTC
NA	NA	TRBV28	TRBJ2-3	CASSRGVSTDTQYF	TGTGCCAGCAGCCGGGGAGTAAGCACAGATACGCAGTATTTT
NA	NA	TRBV2	TRBJ2-7	CASIEQPTTYEQYF	TGTGCCAGCATTGAACAGCCCACAACCTACGAGCAGTACTTC
NA	once	TRBV6-1	TRBJ1-2	CASSATVFNYGYTF	TGTGCCAGCAGTGCGACAGTGTTTAACTATGGCTACACCTTC
NA	NA	TRBV18	TRBJ2-2	CASPSKVGSTGELFF	TGTGCCAGCCCTTCCAAGGTCGGCTCCACCGGGGAGCTGTTTTTT
NA	NA	TRBV6-1	TRBJ1-2	CASGRQGNYGYTF	TGTGCCAGCGGGAGGCAGGGTAACTATGGCTACACCTTC
NA	NA	TRBV28	TRBJ2-1	CASSRITGFGEQFF	TGTGCCAGCAGCAGAATCACAGGGTTCGGTGAGCAGTTCTTC
TRBD1	few	TRBV6-6	TRBJ1-3	CASTLTGRVNTIYF	TGTGCCAGCACCCTGACAGGGAGAGTAAACACCATATATTTT
NA	once	TRBV7-9	TRBJ2-1	CASSYAVGEQFF	TGTGCCAGCAGCTACGCCGTGGGTGAGCAGTTCTTC
NA	NA	TRBV7-9	TRBJ2-7	CASSLAGANEQYF	TGTGCCAGCAGCTTAGCGGGAGCCAACGAGCAGTACTTC
NA	NA	TRBV11-2	TRBJ2-5	CASSPVEGSGLRETQYF	TGTGCCAGCAGCCCCGTGGAAGGTAGCGGCCTGCGAGAGACCCAGTACTTC
TRBD2	NA	TRBV11-3	TRBJ2-3	CASSPGGLAGEVDTQYF	TGTGCCAGCAGCCCAGGCGGATTGGCGGGAGAAGTAGATACGCAGTATTTT
NA	NA	TRBV7-9	TRBJ1-3	CASSLTAGLYSGNTIYF	TGTGCCAGCAGCTTAACGGCAGGGCTATACTCTGGAAACACCATATATTTT
NA	once	TRBV27	TRBJ2-1	CASSPISPGGIGYNEQFF	TGTGCCAGCAGTCCCATCTCCCCGGGCGGGATCGGGTACAATGAGCAGTTCTTC
TRBD1	few	TRBV4-2	TRBJ1-1	CASSQQGAVTEAFF	TGTGCCAGCAGCCAACAGGGGGCGGTCACTGAAGCTTTCTTT
NA	NA	TRBV18	TRBJ2-2	CASSPPSTGELFF	TGTGCCAGCTCACCACCCAGCACCGGGGAGCTGTTTTTT
TRBD1	NA	TRBV7-3	TRBJ1-1	CASSLIGTGLNTEAFF	TGTGCCAGCAGCTTAATAGGGACAGGACTGAACACTGAAGCTTTCTTT